This entry lists 5 T cell receptor beta chains sequenced from one sample in a study of cytomegalovirus exposure and HLA in healthy donors. Profiled with immunoSEQ multiplex PCR; TCRdb holds only in-frame clones, not every one. The profile shows more than 95,000 clones, 88% of them singletons. The material sequenced was PBMCs. Receptor source: a young man in good health and CMV-seronegative.

V gene TRBV9 combines with J gene TRBJ2-2; D is uncertain. The V and J ends lost 4 bases and 7 bases respectively, with 11 bases between them. In germline, CDR1 is SGDLS, CDR2 YYNGEE. The CDR3 consists of 13 residues. The CDR3 DNA is TGTGCCAGCAGCTCCCGGTCGGGCGGGGAGCTGTTTTTT. Its translation: CASSSRSGGELFF.

J is TRBJ1-6 and V is TRBV7-2; a possible D gene is TRBD1 (5 bases). This CDR3 has 16 residues. Between the trimmed V and J ends, which lost 2 bases and 6 bases, there was a span of 14 bases. The V gene's germline CDR1 is SGHTA and CDR2 FQGNSA. The CDR3, as DNA: TGTGCCAGCAGCTTATCCAGCAGGGTGGGTAATTCACCCCTCCACTTT. Translation gives CASSLSSRVGNSPLHF.

The CDR3 nucleotides are TGCAGTGCTCCCGACAGTGAAGCTTTCTTT. This translates into CSAPDSEAFF. The rearrangement joins TRBV20-1 to TRBJ1-1; D is possibly TRBD1 (5 bases). Germline CDR1 reads DFQATT; CDR2 reads SNEGSKA (reference sequence). This CDR3 is 10 amino acids long. V was cut by 5 bases and J by 7 bases, with 8 bases left in between.

The genes are TRBV30 and TRBJ2-5; the D gene is possibly TRBD2 (7 bases). This CDR3 is 15 amino acids long. The V end lost 2 bases, the J end lost 5 bases, and 18 bases lay between the germline ends. Germline V gene data show CDR1 as GTSNPN and CDR2 as SVGIG (reference sequence). The CDR3 is CAWSPQRGTGETQYF. DNA of the CDR3: TGTGCCTGGAGTCCCCAGCGGGGTACAGGGGAGACCCAGTACTTC.

The chain has TRBV6-5 and TRBJ2-2; TRBD1 agrees at 8 bases. Trimming cost V 6 bases and J 0 bases; bases outside gene matches: 3. The CDR3 is 15 amino acids. CDR1 MNHEY and CDR2 SVGAGI come from the germline V gene. CDR3 in amino acids: CASSQQGANTGELFF. The CDR3 nucleotides are TGTGCCAGCAGCCAACAGGGGGCGAACACCGGGGAGCTGTTTTTT.